This T cell receptor (beta chain) was observed in a study of OX40 agonist ivuxolimab in advanced cancers. Only in-frame clones appear in the TCRdb table, and some are missing; sequencing was by immunoSEQ multiplex PCR. The table records under 80,000 clones, more than 80% of them present only once. This clone has a single count. The CDR3 has 12 amino acids. V dropped 5 bases and J dropped 7 bases, with 9 bases sitting between them. Looked up from germline, CDR1 is SGHAT and CDR2 is FQNNGV. Patients with autoimmune history or systemic immunosuppression were excluded. This chain joins TRBV11-2 and TRBJ2-1; D remains ambiguous. Material: CD4+ or CD8+ T cells sorted from blood, obtained in a trial of the OX40 agonist ivuxolimab. This TCR was recovered from an adult with an advanced solid tumor such as melanoma, head and neck, liver or kidney cancer. In DNA, the CDR3 is TGTGCCAGCAGCCTCATGGGTAATGAGCAGTTCTTC. This translates into CASSLMGNEQFF.